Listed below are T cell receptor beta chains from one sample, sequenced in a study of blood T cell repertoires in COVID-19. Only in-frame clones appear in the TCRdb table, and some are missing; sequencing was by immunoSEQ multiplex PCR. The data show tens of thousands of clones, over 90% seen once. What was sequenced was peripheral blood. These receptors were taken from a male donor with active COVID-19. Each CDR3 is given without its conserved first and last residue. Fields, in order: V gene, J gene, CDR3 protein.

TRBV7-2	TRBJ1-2	ASSPKWTGSYGYT
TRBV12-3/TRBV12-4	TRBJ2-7	ASSQEQSYEQY
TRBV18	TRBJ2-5	ASSPRLGLQETQY
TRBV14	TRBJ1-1	ASRHQGINTEAF
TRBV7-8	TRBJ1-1	ASSLGLGEARL
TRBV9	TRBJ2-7	ASSPILGQTYEQY
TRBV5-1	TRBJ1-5	ASSLNGGLNQPQH
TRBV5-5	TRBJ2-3	ASSPGHVLSTDTQY
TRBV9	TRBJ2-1	ASSVDGRIMGSYNEQF
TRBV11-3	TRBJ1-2	ASSLESNYGYT
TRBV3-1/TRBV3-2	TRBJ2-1	ASSHGRGGQSNEQF